Only one count was recorded for the clone carrying this TCR beta chain. The antigen remains undetermined. Sequencing was performed with immunoSEQ multiplex PCR; in TCRdb, only in-frame clones are kept and a portion is missing. The table shows roughly 2,300,000 clones, with around 93% occurring only once. The sample originates from a study of shared clonotypes between healthy human individuals. Across the whole study: Per-donor plates numbered three CD4 naive, three CD4 memory, two CD8 naive and one CD8 memory. Findings and limits, study-wide: Rarefaction exposed incomplete sorted-subset sequencing despite large depth. The four-donor shared clonotypes exceeded non-shared clonotypes in generation probability, with non-shared ones scoring lower.

CD4+ cells were split into CD45RA+ naive and CD45RA-negative memory subsets. The clonotype was recovered from a man between 18 and 29 years old in good health. Some clones in this sample may be carry-over from other donors' samples. The sample comprised naive CD4+ T cells from PBMCs. As for subset: CD45RA+ positively selected.

The CDR3 sequence is CASSPGRGLAEAFF. DNA of the CDR3: TGTGCCAGCAGCCCTGGCAGAGGTTTGGCTGAAGCTTTCTTT. The genes are TRBV7-3 and TRBJ1-1; D not certain. CDR1 and CDR2 from the germline V gene are SGHTA and FQGTGA. The CDR3 covers 14 residues. V lost 5 bases, J lost 6 bases, and 16 bases lay in between.